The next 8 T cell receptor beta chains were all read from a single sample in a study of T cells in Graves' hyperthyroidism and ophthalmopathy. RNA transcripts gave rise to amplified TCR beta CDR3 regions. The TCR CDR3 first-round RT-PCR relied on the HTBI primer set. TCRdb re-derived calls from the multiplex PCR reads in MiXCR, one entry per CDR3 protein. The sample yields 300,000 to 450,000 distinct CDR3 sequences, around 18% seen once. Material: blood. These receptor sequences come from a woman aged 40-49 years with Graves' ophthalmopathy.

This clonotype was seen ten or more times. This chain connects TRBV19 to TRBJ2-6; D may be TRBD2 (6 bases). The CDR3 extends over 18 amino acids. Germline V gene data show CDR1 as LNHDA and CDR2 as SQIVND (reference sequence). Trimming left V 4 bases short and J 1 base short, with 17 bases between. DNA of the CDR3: TGTGCCAGTAGTACACCGGGGGACGTCTTTTCTGGGGCCAACGTCCTGACTTTC. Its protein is CASSTPGDVFSGANVLTF.

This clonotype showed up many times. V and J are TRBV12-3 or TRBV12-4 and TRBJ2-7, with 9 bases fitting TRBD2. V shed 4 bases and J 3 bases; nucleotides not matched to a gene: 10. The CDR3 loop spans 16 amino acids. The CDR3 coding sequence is TGTGCCAGCAGTTCAGAGGGCGGGAGGGCCTACTACGAGCAGTACTTC. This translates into CASSSEGGRAYYEQYF.

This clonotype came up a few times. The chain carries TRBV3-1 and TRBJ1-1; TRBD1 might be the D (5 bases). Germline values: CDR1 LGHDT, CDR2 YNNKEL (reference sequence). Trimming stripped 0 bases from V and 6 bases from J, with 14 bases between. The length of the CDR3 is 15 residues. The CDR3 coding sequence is TGTGCCAGCAGCCAAGATTATCGGGGCCCCCCTGAAGCTTTCTTT. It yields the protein CASSQDYRGPPEAFF.

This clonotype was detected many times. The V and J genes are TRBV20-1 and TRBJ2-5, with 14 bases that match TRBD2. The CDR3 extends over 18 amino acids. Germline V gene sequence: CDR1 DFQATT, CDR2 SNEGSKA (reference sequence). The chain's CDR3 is CSPSQPGLAGVGGETQYF. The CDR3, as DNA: TGCAGCCCCTCCCAGCCGGGACTAGCGGGAGTAGGGGGGGAGACCCAGTACTTC.

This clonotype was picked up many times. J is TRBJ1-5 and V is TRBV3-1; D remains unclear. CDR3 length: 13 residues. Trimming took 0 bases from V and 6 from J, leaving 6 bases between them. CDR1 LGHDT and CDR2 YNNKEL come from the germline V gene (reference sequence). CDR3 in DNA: TGTGCCAGCAGCCAAGATCGTACTCAGCCCCAGCATTTT. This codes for CASSQDRTQPQHF.

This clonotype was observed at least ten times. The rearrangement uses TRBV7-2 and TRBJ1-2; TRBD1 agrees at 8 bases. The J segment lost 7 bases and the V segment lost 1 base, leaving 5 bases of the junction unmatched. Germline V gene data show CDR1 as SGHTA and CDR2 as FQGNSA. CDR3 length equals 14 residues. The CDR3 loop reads CASSLGTGKPGYTF. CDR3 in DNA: TGTGCCAGCAGCTTAGGGACAGGGAAACCTGGCTACACCTTC.

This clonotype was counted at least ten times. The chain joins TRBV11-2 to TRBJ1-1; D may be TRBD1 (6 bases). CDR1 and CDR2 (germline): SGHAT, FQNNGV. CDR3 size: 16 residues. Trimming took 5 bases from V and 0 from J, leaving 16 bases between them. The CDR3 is CASSPGEAWMNTEAFF. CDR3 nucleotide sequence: TGTGCCAGCAGCCCAGGGGAGGCTTGGATGAACACTGAAGCTTTCTTT.

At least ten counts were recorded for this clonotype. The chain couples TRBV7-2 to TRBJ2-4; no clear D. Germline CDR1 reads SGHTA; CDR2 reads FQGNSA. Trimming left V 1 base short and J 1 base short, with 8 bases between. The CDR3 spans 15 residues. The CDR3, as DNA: TGTGCCAGCAGCTTAGTCCTGGGGGCCAAAAACATTCAGTACTTC. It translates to CASSLVLGAKNIQYF.